Sequencing of this TCR beta chain was carried out in a study of T cells after yellow fever vaccination. This clonotype showed up many times. Its antigen is not known. MiXCR was run by TCRdb on the 5' RACE reads, yielding one entry per CDR3 protein. The top ten clones hold 17% of a sample with hundreds of thousands of distinct CDR3 sequences, roughly a sixth of them seen once. Study observations and caveats: Most primary-vaccination clones recurred post-booster (just under 98% CD4, around 86% CD8). A faster peak, day 5 versus 15, was reached by the weaker secondary response.

The receptor's source is a man younger than 30 who received the YFV17D yellow fever vaccine. The sample here was PBMCs, taken around 5 days after the first yellow fever vaccination.

The DNA for the CDR3 is TGTGCCAGCAGCGTACAGGGAGGAGGCACAGATACGCAGTATTTT. Translation gives CASSVQGGGTDTQYF. This chain connects TRBV7-2 to TRBJ2-3; D assignment may be TRBD1 or TRBD2 (6 bases each). The CDR3 has 15 residues. The germline V gene has CDR1 SGHTA and CDR2 FQGNSA. Trimming removed 5 bases from V and 1 base from J, with 13 bases in between.